The rows below give T cell receptor beta chains drawn from one sample of a study of T-cell memory formation after mild COVID-19. TCRdb reanalysed the 5' RACE reads using MiXCR and keeps one entry per CDR3 protein. This table holds some 190,000 distinct CDR3 sequences, under 20% found once. The sequenced material came from PBMCs or a T cell subset sorted from them (not recorded which). These receptors were obtained from an adult woman who had mild COVID-19 (a few samples of this study predate the infection). Cell type and time point are not known. Each CDR3 is given with its conserved first and last residue. The order of the fields is V gene, D gene, clone size, J gene, CDR3 protein, CDR3 DNA. A D gene is named only where the DNA matches it firmly. Clone size appears in some rows only: once, few, many, or a class for an expanded clone.

TRBV7-8	-	-	TRBJ1-1	CASSLVFTEAFF	TGTGCCAGCAGCTTAGTATTCACTGAAGCTTTCTTT
TRBV6-2/TRBV6-3	-	few	TRBJ2-2	CASSLGGWLFF	TGTGCCAGCAGTTTGGGCGGGTGGCTGTTTTTT
TRBV7-9	-	few	TRBJ2-1	CAGEGSYNEQFF	TGTGCCGGCGAGGGCTCCTACAATGAGCAGTTCTTC
TRBV5-1	TRBD1	many	TRBJ1-2	CASSLQGGINNYGYTF	TGCGCCAGCAGCTTGCAGGGGGGTATTAATAACTATGGCTACACCTTC
TRBV11-1	-	few	TRBJ2-3	CASSRMYGTHTDTQYF	TGTGCCAGCAGCCGTATGTACGGGACCCACACAGATACGCAGTATTTT
TRBV7-9	-	-	TRBJ2-5	CASSRIIQETQYF	TGTGCCAGCAGCCGAATTATCCAAGAGACCCAGTACTTC
TRBV7-2	TRBD2	-	TRBJ2-1	CASSLRTSGRDEQFF	TGTGCCAGCAGCTTAAGGACTAGCGGGAGAGATGAGCAGTTCTTC
TRBV18	-	many	TRBJ1-1	CASSPPGGGTEAFF	TGTGCCAGCTCACCACCCGGGGGGGGCACTGAAGCTTTCTTT
TRBV30	TRBD2	few	TRBJ2-1	CAWSARTSGSRRF	TGTGCCTGGAGTGCTCGGACTAGCGGGAGCCGAAGATTC
TRBV29-1	TRBD1	-	TRBJ2-3	CSVGGGAVHSTDTQYF	TGCAGCGTTGGAGGGGGCGCCGTACACTCCACAGATACGCAGTATTTT
TRBV12-3/TRBV12-4	-	few	TRBJ2-7	CASSFSTVDEQYF	TGTGCCAGCAGTTTCTCAACCGTAGACGAGCAGTACTTC